The T cell receptor (beta chain) described here comes from a study of naive and memory T cell subsets. The beta constant-region primer was an equimolar mix of two oligonucleotides covering TRBC1 and TRBC2. The ligated cDNA underwent four PCR rounds using SP2 and nested alpha and beta constant-region primers. Each CDR3 protein is one row after TCRdb ran MiXCR on the UMI-ligation and nested PCR reads. The table lists more than 95,000 distinct CDR3 sequences, approximately 14% of them singletons. The CDR3 loop spans 16 amino acids. The germline V gene has CDR1 SGHVS and CDR2 FQNEAQ. The ends lost 4 bases at V and 4 bases at J; junction bases unmatched: 4. As regards this clonotype: The antigen remains unidentified. It may be a read error: a sequence one base away is much more abundant.

Cells stained for CD3, CD4, CD8, CD45RA, CD27 and viability were sorted into four CD45RA/CD27 subsets. Study outcomes and limitations: Naive repertoires, especially CD8, held a few larger clonotypes, possibly memory cells re-expressing CD45RA.

This sequence joins TRBV7-8 and TRBJ2-3; 14 bases fit TRBD2. Sequencing used naive CD8+ T cells from blood. The source of this sequence is a human donor in good health. CDR3 coding DNA: TGTGCCAGCAGCTCGTGGACTAGCGGGGGGTCAGATACGCAGTATTTT. This codes for CASSSWTSGGSDTQYF.